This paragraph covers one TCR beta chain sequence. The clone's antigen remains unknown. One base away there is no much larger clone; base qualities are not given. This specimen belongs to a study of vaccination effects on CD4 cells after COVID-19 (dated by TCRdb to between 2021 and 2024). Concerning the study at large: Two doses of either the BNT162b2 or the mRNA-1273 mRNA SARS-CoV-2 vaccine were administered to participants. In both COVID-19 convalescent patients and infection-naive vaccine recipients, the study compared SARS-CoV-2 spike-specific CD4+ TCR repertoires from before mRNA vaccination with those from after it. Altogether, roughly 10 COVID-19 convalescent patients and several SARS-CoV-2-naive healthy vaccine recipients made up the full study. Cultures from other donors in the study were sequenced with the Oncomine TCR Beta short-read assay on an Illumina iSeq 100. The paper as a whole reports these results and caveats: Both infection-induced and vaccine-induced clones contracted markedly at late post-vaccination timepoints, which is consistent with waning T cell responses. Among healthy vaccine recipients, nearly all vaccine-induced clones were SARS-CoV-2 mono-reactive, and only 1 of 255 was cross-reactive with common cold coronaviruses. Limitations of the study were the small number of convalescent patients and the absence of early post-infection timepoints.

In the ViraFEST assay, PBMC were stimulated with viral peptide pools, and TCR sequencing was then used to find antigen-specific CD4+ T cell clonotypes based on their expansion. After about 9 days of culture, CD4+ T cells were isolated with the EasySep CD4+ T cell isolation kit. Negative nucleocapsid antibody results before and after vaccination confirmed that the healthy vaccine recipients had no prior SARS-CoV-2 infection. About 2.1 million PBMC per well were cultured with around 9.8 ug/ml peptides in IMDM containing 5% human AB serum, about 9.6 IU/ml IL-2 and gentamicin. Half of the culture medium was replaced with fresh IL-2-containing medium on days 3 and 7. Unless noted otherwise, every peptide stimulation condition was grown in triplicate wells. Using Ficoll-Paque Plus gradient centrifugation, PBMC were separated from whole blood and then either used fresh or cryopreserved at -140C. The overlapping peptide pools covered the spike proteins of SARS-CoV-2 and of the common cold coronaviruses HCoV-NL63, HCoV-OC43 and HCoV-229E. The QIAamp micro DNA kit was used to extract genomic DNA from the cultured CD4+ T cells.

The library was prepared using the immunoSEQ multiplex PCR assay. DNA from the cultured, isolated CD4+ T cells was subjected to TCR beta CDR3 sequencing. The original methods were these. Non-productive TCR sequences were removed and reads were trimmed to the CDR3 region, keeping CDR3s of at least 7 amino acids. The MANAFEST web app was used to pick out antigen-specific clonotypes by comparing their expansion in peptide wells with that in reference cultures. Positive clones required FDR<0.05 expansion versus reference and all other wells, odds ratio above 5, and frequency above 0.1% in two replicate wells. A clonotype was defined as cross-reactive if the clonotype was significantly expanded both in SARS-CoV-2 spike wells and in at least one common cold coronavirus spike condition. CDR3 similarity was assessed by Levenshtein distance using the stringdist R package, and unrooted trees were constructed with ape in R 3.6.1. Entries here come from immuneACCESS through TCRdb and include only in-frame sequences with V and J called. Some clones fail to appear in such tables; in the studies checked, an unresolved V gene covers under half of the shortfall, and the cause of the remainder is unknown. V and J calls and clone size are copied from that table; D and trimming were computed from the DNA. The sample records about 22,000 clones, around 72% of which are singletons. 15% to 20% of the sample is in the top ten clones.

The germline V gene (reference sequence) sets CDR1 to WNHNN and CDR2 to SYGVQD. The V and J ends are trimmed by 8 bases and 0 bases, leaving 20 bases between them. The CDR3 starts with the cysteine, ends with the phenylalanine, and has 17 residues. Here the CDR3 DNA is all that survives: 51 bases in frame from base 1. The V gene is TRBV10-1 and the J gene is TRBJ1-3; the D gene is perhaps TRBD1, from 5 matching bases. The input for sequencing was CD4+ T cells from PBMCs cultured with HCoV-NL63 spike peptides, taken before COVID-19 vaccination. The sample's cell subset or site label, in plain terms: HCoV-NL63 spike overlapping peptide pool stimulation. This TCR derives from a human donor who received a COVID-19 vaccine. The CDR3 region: CASPSGLGRNSGNTIYF. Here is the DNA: TGCGCCAGCCCGTCCGGATTGGGACGGAACTCTGGAAACACCATATATTTT.